These 22 T cell receptor beta chains originate from one sample sequenced in a study of blood T cell repertoires in COVID-19. Method: immunoSEQ multiplex PCR; TCRdb's copy keeps in-frame clones and lacks some. The top ten hold 5.1% of the sample, which has about 210,000 clones, over 75% seen once. Sequenced sample: peripheral blood. These receptors were collected from a man aged 45-65 years with COVID-19, enrolled during active disease.

The chain links TRBV9 to TRBJ1-6; TRBD1 agrees at 9 bases. The CDR3 has 14 amino acids. With V trimmed by 3 bases and J by 7 bases, 2 bases remained unmatched. Germline V gene sequence: CDR1 SGDLS, CDR2 YYNGEE. This CDR3 reads CASSADRGNSPLHF. For the CDR3, the DNA is TGTGCCAGCAGCGCGGACAGGGGCAATTCACCCCTCCACTTT.

The chain links TRBV12-3 or TRBV12-4 to TRBJ2-7; TRBD2 might be the D (6 bases). Trimming took 6 bases from V and 0 from J, leaving 9 bases between them. There are 13 residues in the CDR3. The CDR3 nucleotides read TGTGCCAGCAGGGGACTGCCCTCCTACGAGCAGTACTTC. Its protein product is CASRGLPSYEQYF.

The J gene is TRBJ2-7, the V gene TRBV11-2; perhaps TRBD1 as D (5 bases). The germline V and J ends were trimmed by 4 bases and 2 bases, with 9 bases remaining between them. CDR1 is SGHAT and CDR2 is FQNNGV in the germline V gene. This CDR3 comprises 13 residues. In DNA form, the CDR3 reads TGTGCCAGCAGCTCAGACAGAACCTACGAGCAGTACTTC. Encoded protein: CASSSDRTYEQYF.

CDR3 nucleotide sequence: TGTGCCAGTAGTATTCCGGGACAGGGAGGAGATACGCAGTATTTT. Residues: CASSIPGQGGDTQYF. V usage is TRBV19 and J usage is TRBJ2-3; TRBD1 aligns across 9 bases. The germline gives CDR1 LNHDA, CDR2 SQIVND (reference sequence). Trimming at V came to 3 bases and at J to 5 bases, leaving 6 bases not matched to a gene. The CDR3 runs 15 residues.

The chain is built from TRBV7-8 and TRBJ2-7; TRBD2 matches 9 bases. The trim removed 1 base at V and 6 bases at J, leaving 4 bases unmatched. Germline V CDR1 and CDR2: SGHVS, FQNEAQ. This CDR3 contains 14 residues. The CDR3 loop is CASSLGRGGREQYF. The CDR3 bases are TGTGCCAGCAGCTTAGGGCGGGGGGGCCGCGAGCAGTACTTC.

This sequence joins TRBV5-1 and TRBJ2-5, with a weak D call TRBD2 (5 bases). Germline CDR1 reads SGHRS; CDR2 reads YFSETQ. V lost 3 bases and J lost 4, with 13 bases in between. The CDR3 contains 14 residues. In nucleotides, the CDR3 is TGCGCCAGCAGCTCTCTGACGGGGTTAGAGACCCAGTACTTC. Protein sequence: CASSSLTGLETQYF.

The chain carries TRBV28 and TRBJ1-1, with 8 positions matching TRBD1. The J segment lost 4 bases and the V segment lost 7 bases, leaving 8 bases of the junction unmatched. CDR1 and CDR2 (germline): MDHEN, SYDVKM. CDR3 length: 14 residues. CDR3 region: CASKTGGTVTEAFF. CDR3 in DNA: TGTGCCAGCAAAACAGGGGGTACGGTCACTGAAGCTTTCTTT.

This clone was seen only once. The chain couples TRBV7-2 to TRBJ1-1, with no clear D. The CDR3 sequence is 15 residues long. V dropped 5 bases and J dropped 0 bases, with 13 bases sitting between them. From germline, CDR1 is SGHTA and CDR2 FQGNSA. CDR3 bases: TGTGCCAGCAGCGGAAACTTACAGCTGAACACTGAAGCTTTCTTT. Its translation: CASSGNLQLNTEAFF.

The V and J genes are TRBV6-2 or TRBV6-3 and TRBJ2-4; the D is unclear. V was pared by 5 bases and J by 0 bases, with 11 bases between. In germline, CDR1 is MNHEY, CDR2 SVGEGT. The CDR3 spans 15 residues. Here the CDR3 reads CASSQTFLAKNIQYF. CDR3 coding DNA: TGTGCCAGCAGTCAAACATTCCTAGCCAAAAACATTCAGTACTTC.

V and J are TRBV9 and TRBJ2-5, with 7 bases matching TRBD2. V trimming: 3 bases; J trimming: 5 bases; junction bases outside the gene matches: 16. The V gene's germline CDR1 is SGDLS and CDR2 YYNGEE. The CDR3 has 17 residues. In DNA, the CDR3 is TGTGCCAGCAGCGCGGCCCCTAGGACTAGGGGAATGGAGACCCAGTACTTC. Encoded protein: CASSAAPRTRGMETQYF.

This chain's CDR3 is CASSPRTGSSYEQYF. In nucleotides, the CDR3 is TGTGCCAGCAGCCCTCGGACAGGGAGCTCCTACGAGCAGTACTTC. The chain joins TRBV3-1 (or the pseudogene TRBV3-2) to TRBJ2-7; 8 bases match TRBD1. Germline V lookup: CDR1 LGHDT, CDR2 YNNKEL (reference sequence). The ends lost 4 bases at V and 0 bases at J; junction bases unmatched: 5. The CDR3 covers 15 residues.

This clone showed up just a few times. V and J are TRBV29-1 and TRBJ1-1; tentative D call: TRBD1 (5 bases). V shed 6 bases and J shed 12 bases, with 17 bases lying between them. This CDR3 region has 11 residues. Germline loops: CDR1 SQVTM, CDR2 ANQGSEA. As DNA, the CDR3 is TGCAGCGTGCCCGGGCAGGGCGTTACTTTCTTT. As protein: CSVPGQGVTFF.

This chain uses TRBV25-1 with TRBJ2-5; 7 bases match TRBD2. V trimming: 3 bases; J trimming: 2 bases; junction bases outside the gene matches: 3. CDR1 is MGHDK and CDR2 is SYGVNS in the germline V gene. There are 14 residues in the CDR3. The CDR3 region has the DNA TGTGCCAGCAGTGAGTGGACTAGTCAAGAGACCCAGTACTTC. It encodes CASSEWTSQETQYF. Together with reference TRBV25-1 and TRBJ2-5, the CDR3 gives the full variable domain: EADIYQTPRYLVIGTGKKITLECSQTMGHDKMYWYQQDPGMELHLIHYSYGVNSTEKGDLSSESTVSRIRTEHFPLTLESARPSHTSQYLCASSEWTSQETQYFGPGTRLLVL.

As regards this clone: At the DNA level, this CDR3 is encoded by other sequences in the same sample as well. The chain has TRBV7-9 and TRBJ1-6; 8 bases line up with TRBD1. This CDR3 contains 15 residues. CDR1 and CDR2 from the germline V gene are SEHNR and FQNEAQ (reference sequence). V was pared by 0 bases and J by 7 bases, with 2 bases of the junction left unmatched. CDR3 coding DNA: TGTGCCAGCAGCTTAGCTGGGACAGGAAATTCACCCCTCCACTTT. Amino acids: CASSLAGTGNSPLHF. Full variable domain (remainder filled in from reference TRBV7-9 and TRBJ1-6): DTGVSQNPRHKITKRGQNVTFRCDPISEHNRLYWYRQTLGQGPEFLTYFQNEAQLEKSRLLSDRFSAERPKGSFSTLEIQRTEQGDSAMYLCASSLAGTGNSPLHFGNGTRLTVT.

The chain employs TRBV6-5 and TRBJ1-1; D might be TRBD1 (6 bases). Trimming removed 6 bases at V and 6 bases at J, with 17 bases between. The germline CDR1 and CDR2 sequences are MNHEY and SVGAGI. The CDR3 has 14 amino acids. Here the CDR3 reads CASRTERGIPEAFF. The CDR3 bases are TGTGCCAGCAGGACGGAAAGGGGGATACCTGAAGCTTTCTTT.

J is TRBJ1-1 and V is TRBV5-1, with unresolved D. The CDR3 is 15 residues long. Germline V gives CDR1 SGHRS, CDR2 YFSETQ. V gave up 5 bases and J gave up 0 bases, with 14 bases separating them. The CDR3 nucleotides are TGCGCCAGCAGAAGCGGAATGTATTTGAACACTGAAGCTTTCTTT. Protein sequence: CASRSGMYLNTEAFF.

The sample holds one count of this clone. The CDR3 region is CASSSGLEAFF. The CDR3 DNA sequence: TGTGCCAGCAGCTCGGGACTTGAAGCTTTCTTT. The chain recombines TRBV5-6 with TRBJ1-1, with D perhaps matching TRBD1 (5 bases). The CDR3 contains 11 residues. From germline, CDR1 is SGHDT and CDR2 YYEEEE. The ends were cut back, 3 bases at V and 7 bases at J, with 7 bases in the middle.

The chain joins TRBV11-2 to TRBJ2-2; TRBD2 matches at 7 bases. Germline-derived CDR1 and CDR2 are SGHAT and FQNNGV. The CDR3 consists of 15 residues. Unmatched junction bases numbered 10, after V lost 5 bases and J lost 7 bases. The CDR3 bases are TGTGCCAGCAGCCCCGTCGGGGGGTTTAGCGGGGAGCTGTTTTTT. Its protein is CASSPVGGFSGELFF.

The chain carries TRBV27 and TRBJ1-1, with a weak D call TRBD1 (5 bases). CDR3 length: 12 amino acids. The V gene lost 6 bases and the J gene lost 11 bases, with 16 bases spanning the gap. Germline assignment: CDR1 MNHEY and CDR2 SMNVEV (reference sequence). The CDR3 DNA reads as TGTGCCAGCAGCCACGGGGGTACGAATGCTTTCTTT. Its translation: CASSHGGTNAFF.

J is TRBJ2-5 and V is TRBV10-3; D is undetermined. Between the trimmed V and J ends, which lost 0 bases and 5 bases, there was a span of 19 bases. Germline loops: CDR1 ENHRY, CDR2 SYGVKD. The CDR3 is 17 residues long. CDR3 sequence reads: CAISESNTWPPTETQYF. CDR3 nucleotides: TGTGCCATCAGTGAGTCCAATACGTGGCCCCCCACGGAGACCCAGTACTTC.

This chain connects TRBV29-1 to TRBJ1-3; 8 bases fit TRBD1. J gave up 0 bases and V 5 bases, and 27 bases lay outside the gene matches. This CDR3 has 22 residues. CDR1 and CDR2 from the germline V gene are SQVTM and ANQGSEA. Here the CDR3 DNA reads TGCAGCGTTCCATCTCAGGGGGCTCCCGGGACCCCAGAGGAGTGCTCTGGAAACACCATATATTTT. This gives the protein CSVPSQGAPGTPEECSGNTIYF.

This sequence joins TRBV5-5 and TRBJ1-1, with TRBD1 as a possible D gene (5 bases). This CDR3 has 15 amino acids. Germline V gives CDR1 SGHKS, CDR2 YYEKEE (reference sequence). Trimming left V 4 bases short and J 3 bases short, with 16 bases between. CDR3 region: CASSPLQGSHTEAFF. In DNA, the CDR3 is TGTGCCAGCAGCCCCCTTCAGGGAAGCCACACTGAAGCTTTCTTT. The full variable domain, rest sourced from reference TRBV5-5 and TRBJ1-1, is DAGVTQSPTHLIKTRGQQVTLRCSPISGHKSVSWYQQVLGQGPQFIFQYYEKEERGRGNFPDRFSARQFPNYSSELNVNALLLGDSALYLCASSPLQGSHTEAFFGQGTRLTVV.